These 21 T cell receptor beta chains share one sample of origin, sequenced in a study of beta chain features in type 1 diabetes. Expressed TCRB transcripts were sequenced, since all the RNA that had been isolated was reverse transcribed. Repertoires were generated with immunoSEQ multiplex PCR, while TCRdb's copy carries only in-frame clones and drops some. This sample yields thousands of clones, of which about 80% are seen a single time; 1.4% belongs to the top ten. The sequenced sample was Tregs from blood. The receptors originated from a woman under 30 in good health.

There are a few counts of this clone. The genes are TRBV2 and TRBJ1-6, with 9 positions matching TRBD1. CDR1 and CDR2 from the germline V gene are SNHLY and FYNNEI. The V and J ends lost 0 bases and 7 bases, in that order; junction bases with no gene match: 10. This CDR3 comprises 18 residues. DNA of the CDR3: TGTGCCAGCAGTGAAGCGCCCCGCCTCGGACAGGGGAATTCACCCCTCCACTTT. Protein sequence: CASSEAPRLGQGNSPLHF.

For the CDR3, the DNA is TGTGCCAGCAGAGCCAGGGGTTCCGGCAATCAGCCCCAGCATTTT. It specifies CASRARGSGNQPQHF. J is TRBJ1-5 and V is TRBV2; possibly TRBD1 for D (6 bases). Germline V gene lookup returns CDR1 SNHLY and CDR2 FYNNEI. The CDR3 sequence is 15 residues long. The V gene lost 6 bases and the J gene lost 2 bases, with 14 bases spanning the gap.

The chain has TRBV7-2 and TRBJ2-7, with D maybe TRBD2 (7 bases). The CDR3 sequence is 15 residues long. V lost 3 bases and J lost 6, with 18 bases in between. Germline values: CDR1 SGHTA, CDR2 FQGNSA. The DNA of the CDR3 is TGTGCCAGCAGCTTCGTGCGGGGGCTGAGAGGCGAGCAGTACTTC. Protein sequence: CASSFVRGLRGEQYF.

This clone was recorded a few times. The chain recombines TRBV11-2 with TRBJ2-5; D not certain. CDR1 is SGHAT and CDR2 is FQNNGV in the germline V gene. Trimming took off 5 bases at V and 1 base at J, with 5 bases between the two ends. This CDR3 has 12 residues. This chain's CDR3 is CASSPSQETQYF. The CDR3, as DNA: TGTGCCAGCAGCCCCTCCCAAGAGACCCAGTACTTC.

This chain connects TRBV5-1 to TRBJ2-2; D gene ambiguous. The CDR3 extends over 15 amino acids. Germline lookup yields CDR1 SGHRS and CDR2 YFSETQ. Trimming removed 0 bases from V and 6 bases from J, with 12 bases in between. Here the CDR3 DNA reads TGCGCCAGCAGCTTGGCGGTTAATCCTGCCGGGGAGCTGTTTTTT. Its protein product is CASSLAVNPAGELFF.

Written as DNA, the CDR3 is TGCGCCAGCAGCTGGGGACAGGGAGGTAGCGAGACCCAGTACTTC. This sequence encodes CASSWGQGGSETQYF. This rearrangement joins TRBV5-1 to TRBJ2-5, with 9 positions matching TRBD1. Looked up from germline, CDR1 is SGHRS and CDR2 is YFSETQ. The CDR3 contains 15 residues. With 3 bases clipped from V and 5 bases from J, the junction kept 8 bases outside the gene matches.

The chain carries TRBV18 and TRBJ2-7; D not certain. Germline CDR1 reads KGHSH; CDR2 reads LQKENI. V shed 3 bases and J shed 7 bases, with 7 bases lying between them. This CDR3 spans 11 amino acids. The CDR3 DNA reads as TGTGCCAGCTCACCTAGCCGTGAGCAGTACTTC. Translation gives CASSPSREQYF.

This chain links TRBV30 with TRBJ2-7, with D tentatively TRBD1 (5 bases). The ends were cut back, 5 bases at V and 0 bases at J, with 8 bases in the middle. The CDR3 sequence is 12 residues long. Germline V CDR1 and CDR2: GTSNPN, SVGIG (reference sequence). CDR3 bases: TGTGCCTGGGACAGACTCTCCTACGAGCAGTACTTC. Translating it yields CAWDRLSYEQYF.

This CDR3 reads CASSPGTSGGNEQFF. Here the CDR3 DNA reads TGTGCCAGCTCACCCGGGACTAGCGGGGGAAATGAGCAGTTCTTC. The gene calls are TRBV18 and TRBJ2-1, with 14 nucleotides matching TRBD2. CDR1 KGHSH and CDR2 LQKENI come from the germline V gene. The CDR3 has 15 amino acids. J gave up 7 bases and V 3 bases, and 2 bases lay outside the gene matches. The variable domain in full, completed from reference TRBV18 and TRBJ2-1, reads NAGVMQNPRHLVRRRGQEARLRCSPMKGHSHVYWYRQLPEEGLKFMVYLQKENIIDESGMPKERFSAEFPKEGPSILRIQQVVRGDSAAYFCASSPGTSGGNEQFFGPGTRLTVL.

The chain is built from TRBV5-5 and TRBJ1-4; 9 bases map to TRBD1. Germline V gene data show CDR1 as SGHKS and CDR2 as YYEKEE (reference sequence). The CDR3 has 15 amino acids. Trimming removed 0 bases from V and 5 bases from J; junction bases left unmatched: 2. The DNA of the CDR3 is TGTGCCAGCAGCTTGGTAGGACAGGGGAATGAAAAACTGTTTTTT. It codes for CASSLVGQGNEKLFF.

The chain uses TRBV2 and TRBJ2-1, with 9 bases lining up with TRBD2. The V gene end was trimmed by 4 bases and the J gene end by 1 base; junction bases not matched to a gene: 11. The germline V gene encodes CDR1 SNHLY and CDR2 FYNNEI. CDR3 length: 18 residues. The CDR3 loop is CASSVPPSGIVSYNEQFF. The CDR3 DNA sequence: TGTGCCAGCAGTGTTCCCCCTAGCGGGATTGTATCCTACAATGAGCAGTTCTTC.

V is TRBV5-4 and J is TRBJ2-3; TRBD2 might be the D (5 bases). The CDR3 has 14 amino acids. Germline V CDR1 and CDR2: SGHNT, YYREEE (reference sequence). The V gene lost 3 bases and the J gene lost 6 bases, with 14 bases spanning the gap. The CDR3 is CASSSRTWADTQYF. The DNA of the CDR3 is TGTGCCAGCAGCTCCCGGACTTGGGCGGATACGCAGTATTTT.

The V and J genes are TRBV6-1 and TRBJ2-7; 10 bases are shared with TRBD1. CDR1 MNHNS and CDR2 SASEGT come from the germline V gene. This CDR3 has 15 residues. Losses at the gene ends were 10 bases for V and 4 bases for J; bases not matched to a gene: 13. CDR3 DNA sequence: TGTGCCATTAAACGCAGGGACAGGGGTTTGTACGAGCAGTACTTC. It is translated as CAIKRRDRGLYEQYF.

This clone appeared a single time. This chain connects TRBV10-1 to TRBJ2-1, with 10 positions matching TRBD2. The V gene's germline CDR1 is WNHNN and CDR2 SYGVQD (reference sequence). The CDR3 consists of 15 residues. Unmatched junction bases numbered 4, after V lost 3 bases and J lost 5 bases. The CDR3 bases are TGCGCCAGCAGTGAAGGAGCGGGGGGGCACAATGAGCAGTTCTTC. This translates into CASSEGAGGHNEQFF.

This chain connects TRBV6-7 to TRBJ1-2; D gene ambiguous. TRBV6-7 is labeled an ORF, and its function is uncertain. V shed 7 bases and J shed 7 bases, with 13 bases lying between them. This CDR3 is built from 12 residues. In DNA form, the CDR3 reads TGTGCCAGCAACGAACGCTATGGTGGCTACACCTTC. Protein product: CASNERYGGYTF.

This clone was observed once. This rearrangement joins TRBV29-1 to TRBJ1-2; TRBD1 agrees at 8 bases. The CDR3 loop spans 14 amino acids. The germline V gene encodes CDR1 SQVTM and CDR2 ANQGSEA. V lost 6 bases and J lost 5; bases outside the gene matches: 11. In DNA, the CDR3 is TGCAGCGTCAATGACAGGGGACAATTTTATGGCTACACCTTC. Residues: CSVNDRGQFYGYTF.

This clone was seen only once. The V call is TRBV19, the J call TRBJ2-1; 9 nucleotides match TRBD1. From germline, CDR1 is LNHDA and CDR2 SQIVND (reference sequence). This CDR3 region has 14 residues. V shed 10 bases, J shed 9 bases, and the junction held 13 bases outside the gene matches. CDR3 residues: CATRTGQGRGEQFF. CDR3 nucleotide sequence: TGTGCCACCCGGACGGGACAGGGAAGGGGTGAGCAGTTCTTC.

There are a few counts of this clone. In DNA, the CDR3 is TGTGCCAGCAGCTTGGCCAGGGGGGAAGAGACCCAGTACTTC. Translated, it gives CASSLARGEETQYF. The chain is built from TRBV5-4 and TRBJ2-5, with TRBD1 as a possible D gene (7 bases). With 0 bases removed from V and 3 bases from J, the gap between germline ends came to 9 bases. The germline CDR1 and CDR2 sequences are SGHNT and YYREEE (reference sequence). The CDR3 has 14 residues.

This clone was seen a few times. The chain couples TRBV5-6 to TRBJ2-1; 9 nucleotides agree with TRBD1. Germline loops: CDR1 SGHDT, CDR2 YYEEEE. The length of the CDR3 is 16 residues. V was clipped by 4 bases and J by 4 bases; unmatched bases: 9. CDR3 DNA: TGTGCCAGCAGCCCGTTCCGGGACAGGGATTACAATGAGCAGTTCTTC. Its protein product is CASSPFRDRDYNEQFF.

J is TRBJ1-5 and V is TRBV15; 8 bases align to TRBD1. The CDR3 sequence is 15 residues long. Unmatched junction bases numbered 4, after V lost 3 bases and J lost 3 bases. CDR1 LNHNV and CDR2 YYDKDF come from the germline V gene (reference sequence). The CDR3 loop reads CATSRQGQDNQPQHF. Written as DNA, the CDR3 is TGTGCCACCAGCAGGCAGGGACAGGACAATCAGCCCCAGCATTTT.

The V call is TRBV18, the J call TRBJ1-6; 7 bases are shared with TRBD1. The CDR3 has 15 residues. V dropped 6 bases and J dropped 7; count of bases not matched to a gene: 9. Germline V gene lookup returns CDR1 KGHSH and CDR2 LQKENI. The CDR3 here is CASSLDRVRNSPLHF. CDR3 DNA: TGTGCCAGCTCCCTCGACAGGGTGAGGAATTCACCCCTCCACTTT.